These 14 T cell receptor beta chains share one sample of origin, sequenced in a study of blood T cell repertoires in COVID-19. The table came from immunoSEQ multiplex PCR; TCRdb's copy has only in-frame clones and leaves some out. Here the sample spans some 300,000 clones, about 85% being singletons. Material for sequencing was peripheral blood. The receptors shown here come from a woman in her fifties or sixties with active or convalescent COVID-19.

The chain links TRBV11-2 to TRBJ2-1, with D unclear. The CDR3 has 13 amino acids. Trimming cost V 1 base and J 9 bases, with 10 bases left between them. Looked up from germline, CDR1 is SGHAT and CDR2 is FQNNGV. This CDR3 is CASSLVPSSEQFF. CDR3 DNA: TGTGCCAGCAGCTTAGTCCCTTCCAGTGAGCAGTTCTTC.

V and J are TRBV19 and TRBJ2-1; 8 nucleotides line up with TRBD2. The V and J ends lost 8 bases and 5 bases, in that order; junction bases with no gene match: 5. Germline V lookup: CDR1 LNHDA, CDR2 SQIVND (reference sequence). The CDR3 loop spans 13 amino acids. CDR3 residues: CASGLAGHNEQFF. The CDR3, as DNA: TGTGCCAGTGGGCTAGCGGGCCACAATGAGCAGTTCTTC. Drawing the rest from reference TRBV19 and TRBJ2-1, the complete variable domain is DGGITQSPKYLFRKEGQNVTLSCEQNLNHDAMYWYRQDPGQGLRLIYYSQIVNDFQKGDIAEGYSVSREKKESFPLTVTSAQKNPTAFYLCASGLAGHNEQFFGPGTRLTVL.

This chain links TRBV24-1 with TRBJ1-3; D gene unclear. From germline, CDR1 is KGHDR and CDR2 SFDVKD. The V end was cut by 4 bases, the J end by 0 bases, with 12 bases between. This CDR3 comprises 16 residues. The CDR3 loop is CATSDVGRHSGNTIYF. CDR3 nucleotides: TGTGCCACCAGTGACGTTGGCCGCCACTCTGGAAACACCATATATTTT.

The CDR3 DNA reads as TGTGCCAGCAGCTCCGCCGGGGGAGGTACTGAAGCTTTCTTT. This encodes CASSSAGGGTEAFF. This rearrangement joins TRBV7-3 to TRBJ1-1; TRBD1 might be the D (5 bases). Germline assignment: CDR1 SGHTA and CDR2 FQGTGA. Trimming left V 4 bases short and J 5 bases short, with 14 bases between. The CDR3 is 14 residues long. The full variable domain, with the rest looked up from reference TRBV7-3 and TRBJ1-1, is GAGVSQTPSNKVTEKGKYVELRCDPISGHTALYWYRQSLGQGPEFLIYFQGTGAADDSGLPNDRFFAVRPEGSVSTLKIQRTERGDSAVYLCASSSAGGGTEAFFGQGTRLTVV.

This sequence joins TRBV7-9 and TRBJ2-1; D is unresolved. Trimming took off 1 base at V and 2 bases at J, with 12 bases between the two ends. From germline, CDR1 is SEHNR and CDR2 FQNEAQ (reference sequence). This CDR3 is built from 16 residues. CDR3 DNA: TGTGCCAGCAGCTTAGTTGCAGGAAGGACCTACAATGAGCAGTTCTTC. Protein: CASSLVAGRTYNEQFF.

This chain joins TRBV6-6 and TRBJ1-3; TRBD1 is a possible D gene (5 bases). Germline CDR1 and CDR2: MNHNY and SVGAGI (reference sequence). The length of the CDR3 is 19 residues. Between the trimmed V and J ends, which lost 6 bases and 0 bases, there was a span of 24 bases. The CDR3 DNA sequence: TGTGCCAGCAGACGACAGTACCAGTTAGCCACCTCCTCTGGAAACACCATATATTTT. This codes for CASRRQYQLATSSGNTIYF.

The chain links TRBV13 to TRBJ1-6; D may be TRBD1 (5 bases). Between the trimmed V and J ends, which lost 3 bases and 7 bases, there was a span of 16 bases. CDR3 length: 16 residues. The germline gives CDR1 PRHDT, CDR2 FYEKMQ (reference sequence). The CDR3 nucleotides are TGTGCCAGCAGCTTTGGGGCTCTCGGGAGGAATTCACCCCTCCACTTT. It encodes CASSFGALGRNSPLHF.

This chain uses TRBV6-2 or TRBV6-3 with TRBJ1-2; possible D gene TRBD1, 5 bases. The V and J ends lost 4 bases and 4 bases respectively, with 16 bases between them. Germline CDR1 reads MNHEY; CDR2 reads SVGEGT. The CDR3 contains 15 residues. Here the CDR3 reads CASSLSGLSFYGYTF. In DNA, the CDR3 is TGTGCCAGCAGTTTGTCGGGACTCTCCTTCTATGGCTACACCTTC.

The count of this clone is one. V usage is TRBV30 and J usage is TRBJ2-7; TRBD2 aligns across 9 bases. This CDR3 spans 15 amino acids. The germline gives CDR1 GTSNPN, CDR2 SVGIG (reference sequence). Trimming cost V 2 bases and J 4 bases; bases outside gene matches: 9. The CDR3 DNA reads as TGTGCCTGGAGTCTAGCGGGACTGCTGGGTTACGAGCAGTACTTC. Translating it yields CAWSLAGLLGYEQYF.

The gene calls are TRBV5-1 and TRBJ1-1; tentatively, D is TRBD1 (5 bases). V dropped 4 bases and J dropped 0 bases, with 10 bases sitting between them. This CDR3 is 14 amino acids long. Per the germline V gene, CDR1 is SGHRS and CDR2 is YFSETQ. The CDR3 DNA reads TGCGCCAGCAGCCCGACAGCAGTGAACACTGAAGCTTTCTTT. This codes for CASSPTAVNTEAFF.

The genes are TRBV14 and TRBJ1-1; D not certain. Trimming stripped 2 bases from V and 4 bases from J, with 14 bases between. This CDR3 comprises 15 residues. Germline loops: CDR1 SGHDN, CDR2 FVKESK. The CDR3 loop is CASSQRTGKATEAFF. In nucleotides, the CDR3 is TGTGCCAGCAGCCAAAGGACGGGGAAAGCCACTGAAGCTTTCTTT.

The CDR3 sequence: CASSPGRGSPQHF. CDR3 coding DNA: TGTGCCAGCAGCCCTGGTCGGGGTAGCCCCCAGCATTTT. This rearrangement joins TRBV11-2 to TRBJ1-5, with D uncertain. Germline assignment: CDR1 SGHAT and CDR2 FQNNGV. Trimming removed 5 bases from V and 10 bases from J, with 15 bases in between. This CDR3 spans 13 amino acids.

The chain joins TRBV30 to TRBJ2-1; a possible D gene is TRBD2 (7 bases). The germline CDR1 and CDR2 sequences are GTSNPN and SVGIG (reference sequence). The V end was cut by 5 bases, the J end by 6 bases, with 14 bases between. This CDR3 has 13 residues. The CDR3 spells CAWGRGYGNEQFF. The CDR3 DNA reads TGTGCCTGGGGGAGGGGGTACGGCAATGAGCAGTTCTTC.

The V call is TRBV7-8, the J call TRBJ2-3; a weak D match, TRBD2 (6 bases). V dropped 2 bases and J dropped 5 bases, with 14 bases sitting between them. The CDR3 sequence is 15 residues long. Germline CDR1 is SGHVS and CDR2 is FQNEAQ. In DNA form, the CDR3 reads TGTGCCAGCAGCTTACGGCGGTTGGGGGGAGATACGCAGTATTTT. Residues: CASSLRRLGGDTQYF.